One and the same sample provided the 26 T cell receptor beta chains below, sequenced in a study of shared clonotypes between healthy human individuals (TCRdb year 2020). The method behind the library was the immunoSEQ multiplex PCR assay. The table was pulled from immuneACCESS by TCRdb, which kept in-frame rearrangements only. Such tables lose some clones; where checked, under half of the loss comes from unresolved V genes, and the rest has no known cause. This sample gives over a million clones in total; 75% to 80% of them show up just once. The ten largest clonotypes hold roughly 0.62% of the sample. What was sequenced was memory CD4+ T cells from PBMCs. The cell subset or site label corresponds to: CD45RA-negative fraction. The receptors here all came from a man between 18 and 35 years old in good health. Some clones in this sample may be carry-over from other donors' samples.

V is TRBV11-2 and J is TRBJ1-1; D unresolved. The V and J ends lost 0 bases and 6 bases respectively, with 14 bases between them. The CDR3 length is 15 residues. Germline CDR1 and CDR2: SGHAT and FQNNGV. CDR3 nucleotides: TGTGCCAGCAGCTTAGATCGGGCCGATCCTTCTGAAGCTTTCTTT. Its translation: CASSLDRADPSEAFF.

This clone appeared a few times. The chain combines TRBV2 with TRBJ1-1; the D is unclear. Germline values: CDR1 SNHLY, CDR2 FYNNEI. This CDR3 is built from 11 residues. The V and J ends lost 5 bases and 8 bases respectively, with 9 bases between them. The CDR3 DNA reads TGTGCCAGCAGTACAAAGCTGGAAGCTTTCTTT. Amino acids: CASSTKLEAFF.

This clone was counted a single time. The V gene is TRBV15, the J gene TRBJ2-7; D might be TRBD2 (6 bases). This CDR3 region has 14 residues. V dropped 0 bases and J dropped 3 bases, with 9 bases sitting between them. Germline lookup yields CDR1 LNHNV and CDR2 YYDKDF (reference sequence). The chain's CDR3 is CATSRDRRGYEQYF. CDR3 bases: TGTGCCACCAGCAGAGATAGGCGGGGCTACGAGCAGTACTTC.

The chain has TRBV7-3 and TRBJ2-3; the match to TRBD2 covers 14 bases. CDR1 and CDR2 (germline): SGHTA, FQGTGA. The CDR3 has 18 residues. The J segment lost 3 bases and the V segment lost 4 bases, leaving 9 bases of the junction unmatched. CDR3 in amino acids: CASSSVGLAGGRTDTQYF. CDR3 coding DNA: TGTGCCAGCAGCTCAGTCGGACTAGCGGGAGGTAGGACAGATACGCAGTATTTT.

V usage is TRBV7-3 and J usage is TRBJ2-1, with 7 bases identical to TRBD2. Trimming cost V 9 bases and J 7 bases; bases outside gene matches: 12. This CDR3 is 14 amino acids long. Germline loops: CDR1 SGHTA, CDR2 FQGTGA. The CDR3 is CASTGEAGVNEQFF. Here the CDR3 DNA reads TGTGCCAGTACCGGTGAGGCGGGAGTTAATGAGCAGTTCTTC.

The chain employs TRBV11-3 and TRBJ2-3; TRBD2 is a possible D gene (6 bases). The ends were cut back, 1 base at V and 5 bases at J, with 13 bases in the middle. This CDR3 has 15 residues. Looked up from germline, CDR1 is SGHNT and CDR2 is YENEEA. The chain's CDR3 is CASSLGTSQGDTQYF. The DNA for the CDR3 is TGTGCCAGCAGCTTAGGCACTAGCCAGGGAGATACGCAGTATTTT.

This clone was recorded only once. This chain uses TRBV11-2 with TRBJ2-1; possibly TRBD1 or TRBD2 for D (5 bases each). The length of the CDR3 is 15 residues. V was trimmed by 1 base and J by 7 bases, leaving 14 bases between them. Germline lookup yields CDR1 SGHAT and CDR2 FQNNGV. CDR3 nucleotides: TGTGCCAGCAGCTTAGTGGGACCCCCGGGGAATGAGCAGTTCTTC. It codes for CASSLVGPPGNEQFF.

The chain employs TRBV4-2 and TRBJ2-1; D possibly corresponds to TRBD1 (7 bases). Trimming removed 1 base at V and 9 bases at J, with 19 bases between. Germline CDR1 and CDR2: LGHNA and YNFKEQ. The CDR3 consists of 16 residues. The CDR3 spells CASSQATGRTSSEQFF. The CDR3 bases are TGTGCCAGCAGCCAAGCGACAGGGAGGACTTCAAGTGAGCAGTTCTTC.

This sequence joins TRBV5-3 and TRBJ1-3, with TRBD1 identical over 8 bases. TRBV5-3 is an ORF, and what it does is uncertain. V lost 4 bases, J lost 0 bases, and 6 bases stayed unmatched. This CDR3 contains 16 residues. The CDR3 spells CARSLYRGCSGNTIYF. In nucleotides, the CDR3 is TGTGCCAGAAGCCTCTACAGGGGGTGCTCTGGAAACACCATATATTTT.

The chain has TRBV29-1 and TRBJ2-5, with a possible D match to TRBD2 (6 bases). CDR1 and CDR2 from the germline V gene are SQVTM and ANQGSEA. V shed 1 base and J shed 1 base, with 10 bases lying between them. The CDR3 spans 14 residues. CDR3 DNA: TGCAGCGTTGAAGGGGGCGGGGCCCAAGAGACCCAGTACTTC. This encodes CSVEGGGAQETQYF.

This chain joins TRBV18 and TRBJ2-2; 10 bases map to TRBD2. V lost 8 bases to trimming and J lost 1 base; unmatched junction nucleotides: 4. CDR3 length: 15 residues. Germline V lookup: CDR1 KGHSH, CDR2 LQKENI. CDR3: CASISSGRNTGELFF. The CDR3 coding sequence is TGTGCCAGCATTTCTAGCGGGAGGAACACCGGGGAGCTGTTTTTT. Together with reference TRBV18 and TRBJ2-2, the CDR3 gives the full variable domain: NAGVMQNPRHLVRRRGQEARLRCSPMKGHSHVYWYRQLPEEGLKFMVYLQKENIIDESGMPKERFSAEFPKEGPSILRIQQVVRGDSAAYFCASISSGRNTGELFFGEGSRLTVL.

Remarks on this clone: The same CDR3 is also encoded by other DNA sequences in this sample. This rearrangement joins TRBV2 to TRBJ1-5; 7 bases match TRBD1. Germline trimming cut 4 bases from V and 2 bases from J; bases unmatched to any gene: 2. CDR1 and CDR2 from the germline V gene are SNHLY and FYNNEI. The CDR3 sequence is 14 residues long. DNA for the CDR3: TGTGCCAGCAGTGGACAGGGTCGCAATCAGCCCCAGCATTTT. Translation: CASSGQGRNQPQHF.

The chain has TRBV2 and TRBJ2-1; unclear D gene. CDR1 and CDR2 (germline): SNHLY, FYNNEI. V dropped 6 bases and J dropped 0 bases, with 9 bases sitting between them. The CDR3 spans 14 residues. CDR3 residues: CASRLVSSYNEQFF. The CDR3 region has the DNA TGTGCCAGCAGGCTAGTTTCCTCCTACAATGAGCAGTTCTTC.

About this clone: This same CDR3 is encoded by further DNA sequences in the sample. The J gene is TRBJ2-1, the V gene TRBV9, with D possibly matching TRBD2 (6 bases). Germline V gene sequence: CDR1 SGDLS, CDR2 YYNGEE. V lost 0 bases and J 3 bases, leaving 10 bases between the germline ends. There are 15 residues in the CDR3. The CDR3 DNA sequence: TGTGCCAGCAGCGTAGCGGGAGACTTCTACAATGAGCAGTTCTTC. Its protein product is CASSVAGDFYNEQFF.

Details on this clone: A far bigger clonotype differs at one base, so this is likely a read error. The DNA of the CDR3 is TGTGCCAGCAGTTTAGCGGGACAGGGGACCTACGAGCAGTACTTC. This encodes CASSLAGQGTYEQYF. The chain joins TRBV27 to TRBJ2-7; 10 bases match TRBD1. The V segment lost 2 bases and the J segment 2 bases; nucleotides outside the gene matches: 3. This CDR3 comprises 15 residues. Germline CDR1 reads MNHEY; CDR2 reads SMNVEV (reference sequence).

With regard to this clone: With a much larger clone just one base away, this may be a read error. The sample has other DNA sequences that encode this CDR3 too. V usage is TRBV10-2 and J usage is TRBJ1-5; tentatively, D is TRBD1 (5 bases). CDR1 and CDR2 (germline): WSHSY, SAAADI. The CDR3 is 13 residues long. V gave up 8 bases and J gave up 0 bases, with 8 bases separating them. The CDR3 DNA sequence: TGCGCCAGCCGGGGGGGTAGCAATCAGCCCCAGCATTTT. Its protein product is CASRGGSNQPQHF.

The chain joins TRBV2 to TRBJ1-5; D is possibly TRBD1 (6 bases). The CDR3 runs 14 residues. Germline assignment: CDR1 SNHLY and CDR2 FYNNEI. V lost 7 bases and J 4 bases, leaving 14 bases between the germline ends. CDR3 sequence reads: CASNPSRGNQPQHF. The CDR3 DNA reads as TGTGCCAGCAACCCCTCCAGGGGAAATCAGCCCCAGCATTTT.

The chain combines TRBV7-9 with TRBJ1-6; D not resolved. CDR1 SEHNR and CDR2 FQNEAQ come from the germline V gene (reference sequence). This CDR3 is 16 amino acids long. Trimming stripped 4 bases from V and 5 bases from J, with 15 bases between. CDR3 loop: CASSSGRVRNNSPLHF. The CDR3 DNA is TGTGCCAGCAGCTCCGGTAGGGTGAGGAATAATTCACCCCTCCACTTT.

This clone was seen a handful of times. This chain links TRBV4-1 with TRBJ1-4, with 7 positions matching TRBD1. Germline CDR1 is MGHRA and CDR2 is YSYEKL. CDR3 size: 15 residues. V trimming: 4 bases; J trimming: 7 bases; junction bases outside the gene matches: 9. DNA for the CDR3: TGCGCCAGCAGCCCGAACAGGGGATCAACTGAAAAACTGTTTTTT. It translates to CASSPNRGSTEKLFF.

The chain couples TRBV11-3 to TRBJ1-5; TRBD1 matches 10 bases. CDR3 size: 13 residues. From germline, CDR1 is SGHNT and CDR2 YENEEA. The ends lost 4 bases at V and 6 bases at J; junction bases unmatched: 0. The CDR3 sequence is CASSWTGGQPQHF. The CDR3 DNA is TGTGCCAGCAGCTGGACAGGGGGTCAGCCCCAGCATTTT.

The V call is TRBV10-3, the J call TRBJ2-2; 10 bases match TRBD2. The CDR3 runs to 15 residues. Germline-derived CDR1 and CDR2 are ENHRY and SYGVKD. V dropped 6 bases and J dropped 2; count of bases not matched to a gene: 3. As DNA, the CDR3 is TGTGCCATCAGGGGGACTAGCGCTAACACCGGGGAGCTGTTTTTT. Protein sequence: CAIRGTSANTGELFF.

There are a few counts of this clone. The same CDR3 arises from other DNA sequences in this sample as well. The chain couples TRBV28 to TRBJ1-2, with D hard to call. The ends were cut back, 1 base at V and 2 bases at J, with 8 bases in the middle. Germline values: CDR1 MDHEN, CDR2 SYDVKM. CDR3 length: 14 amino acids. This chain's CDR3 is CASSLYATNYGYTF. The DNA of the CDR3 is TGTGCCAGCAGTTTATACGCCACCAACTATGGCTACACCTTC.

About this clone itself: This sample also contains other DNA sequences that code for the same CDR3. V and J are TRBV7-3 and TRBJ2-3, with TRBD2 matching over 12 bases. Germline values: CDR1 SGHTA, CDR2 FQGTGA. The ends lost 6 bases at V and 0 bases at J; junction bases unmatched: 7. The CDR3 is 17 amino acids. The CDR3 loop is CASRIGLAGLSTDTQYF. CDR3 nucleotide sequence: TGTGCCAGCAGGATAGGACTAGCGGGATTAAGCACAGATACGCAGTATTTT. The entire variable domain, with the rest obtained from reference TRBV7-3 and TRBJ2-3, is as follows: GAGVSQTPSNKVTEKGKYVELRCDPISGHTALYWYRQSLGQGPEFLIYFQGTGAADDSGLPNDRFFAVRPEGSVSTLKIQRTERGDSAVYLCASRIGLAGLSTDTQYFGPGTRLTVL.

This clone has a handful of counts. The CDR3 sequence is CASSPPGPSEGGEQFF. The CDR3 nucleotides are TGTGCCAGCAGTCCACCGGGGCCCTCTGAGGGGGGTGAGCAGTTCTTC. The chain employs TRBV6-6 and TRBJ2-1; D might be TRBD1 or TRBD2, each matching 6 bases. The V gene's germline CDR1 is MNHNY and CDR2 SVGAGI (reference sequence). The CDR3 consists of 16 residues. V was cut by 5 bases and J by 9 bases, with 23 bases left in between.

J is TRBJ1-2 and V is TRBV11-2; maybe TRBD1 (5 bases). V lost 7 bases to trimming and J lost 6 bases, with 18 bases between them. Germline CDR1 and CDR2: SGHAT and FQNNGV. This CDR3 is built from 14 residues. DNA for the CDR3: TGTGCCAGCATCACACTACCCGGGACGGATGGCTACACCTTC. It translates to CASITLPGTDGYTF.

CDR3 loop: CSASGQGDEQFF. For the CDR3, the DNA is TGCAGCGCTTCGGGACAGGGCGATGAGCAGTTCTTC. V usage is TRBV29-1 and J usage is TRBJ2-1, with 9 bases identical to TRBD1. The CDR3 spans 12 residues. Per germline, CDR1 SQVTM and CDR2 ANQGSEA. V trimming: 7 bases; J trimming: 8 bases; junction bases outside the gene matches: 6.